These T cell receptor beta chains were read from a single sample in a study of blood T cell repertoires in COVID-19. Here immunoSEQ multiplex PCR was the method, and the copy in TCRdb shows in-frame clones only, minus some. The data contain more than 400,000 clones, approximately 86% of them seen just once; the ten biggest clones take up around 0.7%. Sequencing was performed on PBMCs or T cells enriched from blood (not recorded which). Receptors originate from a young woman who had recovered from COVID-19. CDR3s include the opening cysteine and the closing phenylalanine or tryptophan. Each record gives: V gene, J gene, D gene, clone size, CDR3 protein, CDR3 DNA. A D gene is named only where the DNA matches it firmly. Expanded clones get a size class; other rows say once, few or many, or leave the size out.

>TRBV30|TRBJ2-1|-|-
CAWSVVQVNEQFF
TGTGCCTGGAGTGTGGTACAGGTCAATGAGCAGTTCTTC
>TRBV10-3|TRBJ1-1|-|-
CATTTESNTEAFF
TGTGCCACCACGACAGAATCGAACACTGAAGCTTTCTTT
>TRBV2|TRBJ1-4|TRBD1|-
CASSVTRGEKLFF
TGTGCCAGCAGTGTTACCAGGGGGGAAAAACTGTTTTTT
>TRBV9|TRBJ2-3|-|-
CASSGQGTRDTQYF
TGTGCCAGCAGCGGGCAGGGTACGCGAGATACGCAGTATTTT
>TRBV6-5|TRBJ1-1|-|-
CASTRPGGGTEAFF
TGTGCCAGCACCAGACCGGGGGGCGGCACTGAAGCTTTCTTT
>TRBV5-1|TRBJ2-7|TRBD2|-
CASSPPRTSGQSSYEQYF
TGCGCCAGCAGCCCTCCCAGGACTAGCGGACAGAGCTCCTACGAGCAGTACTTC
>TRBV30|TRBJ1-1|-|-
CAWSLAGTEAFF
TGTGCCTGGAGTCTCGCCGGCACTGAAGCTTTCTTT
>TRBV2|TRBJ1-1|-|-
CATQTERDTEAFF
TGTGCCACTCAGACAGAGCGGGACACTGAAGCTTTCTTT
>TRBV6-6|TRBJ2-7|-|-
CASAMNRDYEQYF
TGTGCCAGCGCGATGAACAGGGACTACGAGCAGTACTTC
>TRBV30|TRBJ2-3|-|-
CAWSVQTNTQYF
TGTGCCTGGAGTGTACAGACAAATACGCAGTATTTT
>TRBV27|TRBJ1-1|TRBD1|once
CASSRGGLAFF
TGTGCCAGCAGCCGAGGGGGCTTAGCTTTCTTT
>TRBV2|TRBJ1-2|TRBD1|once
CASSEWDRESYGYTF
TGTGCCAGCAGCGAATGGGACAGGGAGAGCTATGGCTACACCTTC
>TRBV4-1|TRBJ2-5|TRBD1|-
CASSQDRTGSKETQYF
TGCGCCAGCAGCCAAGATAGGACAGGGAGCAAAGAGACCCAGTACTTC
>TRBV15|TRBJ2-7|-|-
CATSRGPTGSSYEQYF
TGTGCCACCAGCAGAGGACCAACAGGGAGCTCCTACGAGCAGTACTTC
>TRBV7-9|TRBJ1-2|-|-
CASSSRDTYGYTF
TGTGCCAGCAGCTCCCGGGACACCTATGGCTACACCTTC
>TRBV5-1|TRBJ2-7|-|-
CASRENLGGFHEQYF
TGCGCCAGCAGAGAGAATCTCGGCGGCTTCCACGAGCAGTACTTC
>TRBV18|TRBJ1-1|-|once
CASSPTGNTEAFF
TGTGCCAGCTCACCAACAGGCAACACTGAAGCTTTCTTT
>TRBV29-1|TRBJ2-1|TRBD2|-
CSVDPSGVEQFF
TGCAGCGTTGATCCTAGCGGGGTCGAGCAGTTCTTC
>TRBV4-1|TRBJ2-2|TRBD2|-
CASSPLVAGLNTGELFF
TGCGCCAGCAGCCCCCTTGTAGCGGGGTTGAACACCGGGGAGCTGTTTTTT
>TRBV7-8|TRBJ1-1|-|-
CASSLVGQENTEAFF
TGTGCCAGCAGCTTAGTCGGCCAGGAGAACACTGAAGCTTTCTTT
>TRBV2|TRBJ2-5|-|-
CASSEEMGAGGIQETQYF
TGTGCCAGCAGTGAAGAAATGGGAGCAGGAGGGATCCAAGAGACCCAGTACTTC
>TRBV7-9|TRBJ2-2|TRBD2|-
CASSPLQGLARAGELFF
TGTGCCAGCAGCCCACTTCAGGGACTAGCGAGGGCCGGGGAGCTGTTTTTT
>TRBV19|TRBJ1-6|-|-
CASSRALSPLHF
TGTGCCAGTAGTAGGGCCTTAAGTCCCCTCCACTTT
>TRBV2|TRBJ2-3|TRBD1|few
CASSEDGTGGDTQYF
TGTGCCAGCAGTGAAGATGGGACAGGGGGAGATACGCAGTATTTT
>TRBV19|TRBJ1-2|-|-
CASTPGYSNYGYTF
TGTGCCAGTACCCCAGGGTATTCTAACTATGGCTACACCTTC